A single sample is the source of the 10 T cell receptor beta chains below, sequenced in a study of shared T cell receptors in the human thymus. Assay: immunoSEQ multiplex PCR; the TCRdb copy retains only in-frame clones and omits some. Of approximately 730,000 clones listed, approximately 85% are singletons. The data also belong to a second study, concerning human thymus T cells.

Sequencing was carried out using thymocytes. The receptor source for this set is a girl less than two years old with a congenital heart defect.

CDR3 coding DNA: TGTGCCAGCAGCCAAGATAAGGTGGCCAAGGGGACTAACTATGGCTACACCTTC. It is translated as CASSQDKVAKGTNYGYTF. This chain links TRBV14 with TRBJ1-2; weak D call: TRBD1 (5 bases). The CDR3 runs to 18 residues. Germline V CDR1 and CDR2: SGHDN, FVKESK. V was clipped by 0 bases and J by 0 bases, with 17 bases between them.

The V and J genes are TRBV7-3 and TRBJ1-2; TRBD1 is a possible D gene (6 bases). The CDR3 has 18 residues. Between the trimmed V and J ends, which lost 1 base and 8 bases, there was a span of 26 bases. CDR1 is SGHTA and CDR2 is FQGTGA in the germline V gene. CDR3 coding DNA: TGTGCCAGCAGCTTAAGGAGGCCTGGGGGACACTTCGAGGGAGGCTACACCTTC. Translation: CASSLRRPGGHFEGGYTF.

The rearrangement uses TRBV6-1 and TRBJ1-1; 10 positions match TRBD1. Per the germline V gene, CDR1 is MNHNS and CDR2 is SASEGT. The junction had 12 bases not matched to a gene; V was cut back by 4 bases and J by 4 bases. CDR3 size: 17 residues. The CDR3 is CASSVPGQGYICTEAFF. The CDR3 nucleotides read TGTGCCAGCAGTGTACCGGGACAGGGGTATATTTGCACTGAAGCTTTCTTT.

This sequence joins TRBV2 and TRBJ1-3; maybe TRBD1 (6 bases). The CDR3 length is 18 residues. Germline values: CDR1 SNHLY, CDR2 FYNNEI. V was pared by 2 bases and J by 0 bases, with 17 bases between. CDR3 sequence reads: CASSEIPSGALSGNTIYF. In nucleotides, the CDR3 is TGTGCCAGCAGTGAAATCCCGTCAGGGGCTCTCTCTGGAAACACCATATATTTT.

CDR3 in amino acids: CASSGQIGQGTYQETQYF. CDR3 nucleotide sequence: TGTGCCAGCAGCGGACAAATAGGACAGGGAACGTACCAAGAGACCCAGTACTTC. The chain is built from TRBV28 and TRBJ2-5; 8 bases map to TRBD1. V dropped 6 bases and J dropped 0; count of bases not matched to a gene: 15. This CDR3 contains 18 residues. The germline V gene encodes CDR1 MDHEN and CDR2 SYDVKM.

This chain uses TRBV6-5 with TRBJ1-1; the match to TRBD1 covers 7 bases. CDR3 length equals 14 residues. The germline gives CDR1 MNHEY, CDR2 SVGAGI. V was pared by 4 bases and J by 4 bases, with 6 bases of the junction left unmatched. The CDR3 loop is CASSSRGGGTEAFF. The CDR3 bases are TGTGCCAGCAGTTCGAGAGGGGGCGGCACTGAAGCTTTCTTT.

This clone was seen only a few times. The V and J genes are TRBV14 and TRBJ2-7; D uncertain. CDR1 is SGHDN and CDR2 is FVKESK in the germline V gene. Trimming took 1 base from V and 2 from J, leaving 6 bases between them. The CDR3 is made up of 13 amino acids. CDR3 bases: TGTGCCAGCAGCCAAGCTCGCGCCTACGAGCAGTACTTC. It codes for CASSQARAYEQYF.

On this clone itself: Its ends do not fully match the called genes, so a read error is possible. The chain employs TRBV29-1 and TRBJ1-2, with D possibly TRBD1 on 6 matching bases. The CDR3 contains 12 residues. The germline gives CDR1 SQVTM, CDR2 ANQGSEA. The CDR3 nucleotides read TGCAGCATTGACAGGACTTACTATGGCTACACCTTC. Protein product: CSIDRTYYGYTF.

The chain couples TRBV14 to TRBJ1-3; D gene unclear. Germline V gene lookup returns CDR1 SGHDN and CDR2 FVKESK. V lost 0 bases and J lost 4, with 7 bases in between. The CDR3 extends over 14 amino acids. For the CDR3, the DNA is TGTGCCAGCAGCCAAGACCGGGTGGGAAACACCATATATTTT. Its protein is CASSQDRVGNTIYF. Full variable domain (outside the CDR3, taken from reference TRBV14 and TRBJ1-3): EAGVTQFPSHSVIEKGQTVTLRCDPISGHDNLYWYRRVMGKEIKFLLHFVKESKQDESGMPNNRFLAERTGGTYSTLKVQPAELEDSGVYFCASSQDRVGNTIYFGEGSWLTVV.

V usage is TRBV27 and J usage is TRBJ1-6; D possibly corresponds to TRBD1 (5 bases). This CDR3 has 16 amino acids. Germline V CDR1 and CDR2: MNHEY, SMNVEV (reference sequence). V gave up 4 bases and J gave up 2 bases, with 12 bases separating them. The CDR3 is CASSSTPGPYNSPLHF. For the CDR3, the DNA is TGTGCCAGCAGTTCAACGCCAGGGCCCTATAATTCACCCCTCCACTTT.